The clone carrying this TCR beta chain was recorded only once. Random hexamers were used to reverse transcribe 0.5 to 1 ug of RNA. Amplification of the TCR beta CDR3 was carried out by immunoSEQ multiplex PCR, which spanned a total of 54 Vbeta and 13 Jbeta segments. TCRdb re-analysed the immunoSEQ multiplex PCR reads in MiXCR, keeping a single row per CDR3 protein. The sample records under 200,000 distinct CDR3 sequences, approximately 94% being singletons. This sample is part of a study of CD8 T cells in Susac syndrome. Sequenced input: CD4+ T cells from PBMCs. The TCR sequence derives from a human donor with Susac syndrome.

CDR3 residues: CASSQYSSGGPTQETQYF. CDR3 nucleotides: TGTGCCAGCAGCCAATACTCCAGCGGGGGGCCCACCCAAGAGACCCAGTACTTC. The chain has TRBV7-2 and TRBJ2-5, with 9 nucleotides matching TRBD2. The CDR3 is made up of 18 amino acids. J was trimmed by 1 base and V by 5 bases; bases with no gene match: 14. Germline V gives CDR1 SGHTA, CDR2 FQGNSA. The whole variable domain, filled in from reference TRBV7-2 and TRBJ2-5, reads GAGVSQSPSNKVTEKGKDVELRCDPISGHTALYWYRQSLGQGLEFLIYFQGNSAPDKSGLPSDRFSAERTGGSVSTLTIQRTQQEDSAVYLCASSQYSSGGPTQETQYFGPGTRLLVL.